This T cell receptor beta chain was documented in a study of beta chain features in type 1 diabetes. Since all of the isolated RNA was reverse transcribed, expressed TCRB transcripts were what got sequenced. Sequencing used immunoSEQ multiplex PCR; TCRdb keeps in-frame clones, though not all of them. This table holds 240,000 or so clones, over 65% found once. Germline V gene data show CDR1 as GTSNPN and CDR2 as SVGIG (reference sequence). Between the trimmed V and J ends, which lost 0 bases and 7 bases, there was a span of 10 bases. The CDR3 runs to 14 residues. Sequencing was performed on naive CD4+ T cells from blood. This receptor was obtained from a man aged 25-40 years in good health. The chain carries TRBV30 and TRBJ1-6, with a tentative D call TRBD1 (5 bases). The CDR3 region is CAWSVLRANSPLHF. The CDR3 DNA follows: TGTGCCTGGAGTGTACTCAGGGCAAATTCACCCCTCCACTTT.